Described below is a single TCR beta chain sequence and its context. Its antigen is as yet unknown. This entry comes from a study of CD8 T cells in Susac syndrome. Study-wide points: The authors acknowledged that their TCR sequencing and HLA analysis involved a relatively small number of individuals.

When the RNA was reverse transcribed, random hexamers were used with an input of roughly 0.5 to 1 ug. A multiplex approach, immunoSEQ multiplex PCR, amplified TCR beta CDR3 across 54 Vbeta and 13 Jbeta. Each CDR3 protein gets one entry after TCRdb re-called the immunoSEQ multiplex PCR reads with MiXCR. The table includes roughly 200,000 distinct CDR3 sequences, under 97% detected once. The authors carried out high-throughput sequencing of TCR beta. They applied it to CD8+ and CD4+ T cells obtained from blood. The multiple sclerosis control group comprised treatment-naive patients with stable or active relapsing-remitting disease. Sample: CD4+ T cells from PBMCs. The origin of this receptor is a human donor with multiple sclerosis.

This CDR3 is CASSSGTPAEYEQYF. In DNA, the CDR3 is TGTGCCAGCAGCTCAGGGACGCCAGCGGAGTACGAGCAGTACTTC. The chain combines TRBV7-9 with TRBJ2-7; D possibly matches TRBD1 or TRBD2 (5 bases each). Between the trimmed V and J ends, which lost 4 bases and 4 bases, there was a span of 17 bases. The CDR3 runs to 15 residues. The germline V gene encodes CDR1 SEHNR and CDR2 FQNEAQ (reference sequence).